This entry concerns a single TCR beta chain. The data were taken from a study of beta chain features in type 1 diabetes. The germline gives CDR1 SGHVS, CDR2 FQNEAQ. The CDR3 consists of 16 residues. The J segment lost 4 bases and the V segment lost 4 bases, leaving 6 bases of the junction unmatched. Isolated RNA was reverse transcribed in full, so expressed TCRB transcripts were sequenced. Clones were sequenced by immunoSEQ multiplex PCR, and TCRdb holds only the in-frame ones, with some missing. The sample holds roughly 40,000 clones; 50% to 75% are singletons and the top ten take 2% to 2.5%. Stem cell-like memory, regulatory, central memory and naive CD4+ cells were sorted via CD45RO/CCR7/CD25/CD127/CD95/CD27.

This clonotype was sampled from a woman under 40 in good health. Sequencing used Tregs from blood. The V gene is TRBV7-8, the J gene TRBJ2-1; 11 positions match TRBD2. CDR3 residues: CASSSGVAGGYNEQFF. For the CDR3, the DNA is TGTGCCAGCAGCTCAGGGGTAGCGGGAGGGTACAATGAGCAGTTCTTC.